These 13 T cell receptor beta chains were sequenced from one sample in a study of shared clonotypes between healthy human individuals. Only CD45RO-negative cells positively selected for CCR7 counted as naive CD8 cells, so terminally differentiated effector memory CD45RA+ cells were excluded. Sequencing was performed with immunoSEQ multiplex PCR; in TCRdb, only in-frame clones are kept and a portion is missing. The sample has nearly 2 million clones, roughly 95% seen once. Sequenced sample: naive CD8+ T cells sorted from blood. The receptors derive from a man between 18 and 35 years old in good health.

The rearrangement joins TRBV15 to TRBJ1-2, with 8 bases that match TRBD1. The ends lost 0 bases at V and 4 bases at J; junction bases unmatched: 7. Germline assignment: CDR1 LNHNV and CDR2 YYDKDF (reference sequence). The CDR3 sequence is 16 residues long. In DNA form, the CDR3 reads TGTGCCACCAGCAGAGAACTGACAGGGGTTTCCTATGGCTACACCTTC. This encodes CATSRELTGVSYGYTF.

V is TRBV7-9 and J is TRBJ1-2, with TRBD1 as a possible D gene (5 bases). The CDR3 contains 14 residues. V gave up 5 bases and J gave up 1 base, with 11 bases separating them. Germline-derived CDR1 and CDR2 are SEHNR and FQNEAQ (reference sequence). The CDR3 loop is CASSTTGGNYGYTF. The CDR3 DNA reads TGTGCCAGCAGCACTACCGGGGGTAACTATGGCTACACCTTC.

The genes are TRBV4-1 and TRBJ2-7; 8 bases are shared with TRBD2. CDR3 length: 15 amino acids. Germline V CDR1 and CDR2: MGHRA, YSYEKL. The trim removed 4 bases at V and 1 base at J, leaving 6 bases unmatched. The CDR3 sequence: CASSPLSGASYEQYF. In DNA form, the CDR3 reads TGCGCCAGCAGCCCTCTTAGCGGGGCTTCCTACGAGCAGTACTTC.

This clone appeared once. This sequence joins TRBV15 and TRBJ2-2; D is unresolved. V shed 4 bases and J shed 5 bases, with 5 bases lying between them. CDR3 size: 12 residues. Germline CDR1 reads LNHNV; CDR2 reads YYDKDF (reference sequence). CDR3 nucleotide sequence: TGTGCCACCAGCATCGGGACCGGGGAGCTGTTTTTT. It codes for CATSIGTGELFF.

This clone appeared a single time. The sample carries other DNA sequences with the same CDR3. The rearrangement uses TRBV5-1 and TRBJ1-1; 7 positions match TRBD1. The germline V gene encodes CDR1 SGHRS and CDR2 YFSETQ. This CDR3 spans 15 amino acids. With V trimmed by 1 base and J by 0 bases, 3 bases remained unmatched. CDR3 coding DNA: TGCGCCAGCAGCTTGTCACAGGGGATGAACACTGAAGCTTTCTTT. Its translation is CASSLSQGMNTEAFF.

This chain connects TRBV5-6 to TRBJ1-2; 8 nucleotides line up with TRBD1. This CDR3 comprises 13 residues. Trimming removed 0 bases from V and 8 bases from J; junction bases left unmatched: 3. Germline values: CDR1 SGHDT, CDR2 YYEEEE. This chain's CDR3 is CASSLDTGGGYTF. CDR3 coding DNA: TGTGCCAGCAGCTTGGATACAGGGGGAGGCTACACCTTC.

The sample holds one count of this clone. The chain's CDR3 is CASRATREGSNEQFF. In DNA form, the CDR3 reads TGTGCCAGCAGGGCAACCCGGGAGGGCTCGAATGAGCAGTTCTTC. The chain joins TRBV2 to TRBJ2-1, with 8 bases lining up with TRBD2. The J segment lost 7 bases and the V segment lost 6 bases, leaving 11 bases of the junction unmatched. This CDR3 region has 15 residues. Germline-derived CDR1 and CDR2 are SNHLY and FYNNEI.

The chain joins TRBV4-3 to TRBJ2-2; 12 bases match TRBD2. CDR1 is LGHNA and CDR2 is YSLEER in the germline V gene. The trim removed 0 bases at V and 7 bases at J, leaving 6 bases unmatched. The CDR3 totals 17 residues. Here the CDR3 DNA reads TGCGCCAGCAGCCAAGATGAGCTAGCGGGAGGGTTCGGGGAGCTGTTTTTT. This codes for CASSQDELAGGFGELFF.

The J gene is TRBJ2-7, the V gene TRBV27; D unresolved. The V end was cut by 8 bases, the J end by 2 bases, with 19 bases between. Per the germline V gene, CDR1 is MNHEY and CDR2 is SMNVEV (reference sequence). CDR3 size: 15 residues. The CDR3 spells CASSWGGKGPYEQYF. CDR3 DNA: TGTGCCAGCTCTTGGGGTGGGAAAGGCCCCTACGAGCAGTACTTC.

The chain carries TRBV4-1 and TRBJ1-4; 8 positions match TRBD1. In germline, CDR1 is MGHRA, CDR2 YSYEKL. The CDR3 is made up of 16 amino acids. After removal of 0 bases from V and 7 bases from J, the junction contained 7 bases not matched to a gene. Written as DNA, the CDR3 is TGCGCCAGCAGCCAAGATCCAGGGGGCGCTTTTGAAAAACTGTTTTTT. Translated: CASSQDPGGAFEKLFF.

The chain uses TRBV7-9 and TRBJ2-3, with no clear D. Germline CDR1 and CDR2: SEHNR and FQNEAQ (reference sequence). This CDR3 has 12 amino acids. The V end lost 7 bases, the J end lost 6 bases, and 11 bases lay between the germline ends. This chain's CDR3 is CASTIESDTQYF. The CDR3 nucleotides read TGTGCCAGCACGATCGAATCGGATACGCAGTATTTT.

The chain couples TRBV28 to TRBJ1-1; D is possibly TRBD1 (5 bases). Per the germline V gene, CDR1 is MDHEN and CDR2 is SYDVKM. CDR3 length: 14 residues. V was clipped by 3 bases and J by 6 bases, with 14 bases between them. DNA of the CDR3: TGTGCCAGCAGTTTTGGGGGGGATATATCTGAAGCTTTCTTT. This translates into CASSFGGDISEAFF.

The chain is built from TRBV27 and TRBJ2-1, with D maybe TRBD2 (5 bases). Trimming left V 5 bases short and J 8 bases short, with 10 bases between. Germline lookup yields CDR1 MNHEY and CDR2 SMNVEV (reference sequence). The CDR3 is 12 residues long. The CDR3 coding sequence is TGTGCCAGCAGTCAAGTCGGGGATGAGCAGTTCTTC. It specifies CASSQVGDEQFF.